This T cell receptor beta chain appears in the sequencing data of a study of shared clonotypes between healthy human individuals. Concerning this clone itself: Within the sample, other DNA sequences also encode this same CDR3.

The V end was cut by 2 bases, the J end by 0 bases, with 9 bases between. The germline gives CDR1 SGHRS, CDR2 YFSETQ. The CDR3 consists of 15 residues. The protocol was immunoSEQ multiplex PCR, while the TCRdb copy is restricted to in-frame clones and leaves out a portion. The table has over a million clones, roughly 74% seen once. Input material: memory CD4+ T cells from PBMCs. Subset noted: CD45RA-negative fraction. The gene calls are TRBV5-1 and TRBJ2-1, with D uncertain. This clonotype originated in a man between 18 and 35 years old in good health. Some clones in this sample may be carry-over from other donors' samples. CDR3 DNA sequence: TGCGCCAGCAGCTTTACAGAAAGCTCCTACAATGAGCAGTTCTTC. Translated, it gives CASSFTESSYNEQFF.